The next 5 T cell receptor beta chains were all read from a single sample in a study of regulatory T cells in long-lasting Graves disease. For TCR beta, libraries came from iRepertoire HTBI primers and Arm-PCR of CDR3 regions. MiXCR was run by TCRdb on the multiplex PCR reads, yielding one entry per CDR3 protein. This table holds around 420,000 distinct CDR3 sequences, around 15% found once. Time point indicated: newly diagnosed GD, antithyroid drugs for less than 3 months. From PBMCs, RNA was extracted and then used to make the TCR library. Source: peripheral blood mononuclear cells (PBMCs), taken at new diagnosis, from a patient treated with antithyroid drugs. The receptors were gathered from a female donor with Graves disease.

This clonotype has a count of ten or more. The V call is TRBV6-1, the J call TRBJ1-1, with D possibly being TRBD1 (6 bases). Germline V lookup: CDR1 MNHNS, CDR2 SASEGT. This CDR3 spans 15 amino acids. V shed 7 bases and J shed 3 bases, with 18 bases lying between them. The CDR3 sequence: CASNPDRLRDTEAFF. DNA for the CDR3: TGTGCCAGCAATCCTGACAGGTTGAGAGACACTGAAGCTTTCTTT.

This clonotype has ten or more counts. CDR3 nucleotide sequence: TGTGCCAGCAGCGTAGTCGTCCAGGGTATGACTGAAGCTTTCTTT. It specifies CASSVVVQGMTEAFF. The V gene is TRBV9, the J gene TRBJ1-1; maybe TRBD1 (5 bases). V was cut by 0 bases and J by 5 bases, with 14 bases left in between. CDR3 length: 15 amino acids. Germline CDR1 and CDR2: SGDLS and YYNGEE.

Remarks on this clonotype: Being one base from a much bigger clone, this may be a read error. The V and J genes are TRBV9 and TRBJ2-1; 7 nucleotides agree with TRBD1. This CDR3 has 17 amino acids. With 4 bases clipped from V and 3 bases from J, the junction kept 13 bases outside the gene matches. CDR1 is SGDLS and CDR2 is YYNGEE in the germline V gene. As DNA, the CDR3 is TGTGCCAGCAGCTCCCGGGACAGCCAAAGTCTCTACAATGAGCAGTTCTTC. This sequence encodes CASSSRDSQSLYNEQFF.

This clonotype was detected many times. The chain joins TRBV11-3 to TRBJ1-6; D is uncertain. V lost 1 base to trimming and J lost 7 bases, with 5 bases between them. The CDR3 is 13 residues long. Per the germline V gene, CDR1 is SGHNT and CDR2 is YENEEA. The CDR3 loop reads CASSLGWNSPLHF. DNA for the CDR3: TGTGCCAGCAGCTTAGGGTGGAATTCACCCCTCCACTTT.

The sample holds a few counts of this clonotype. This chain links TRBV30 with TRBJ2-1, with 9 bases that match TRBD1. Trimming cost V 6 bases and J 4 bases; bases outside gene matches: 4. The CDR3 has 13 residues. Germline V gene lookup returns CDR1 GTSNPN and CDR2 SVGIG (reference sequence). In nucleotides, the CDR3 is TGTGCCTGTCCTGGGACAGGGTACAATGAGCAGTTCTTC. Protein: CACPGTGYNEQFF.